The following is a TCR beta chain sequence with its context. This sample was taken from a study of T cell responses to AZD1222 COVID-19 vaccine. Trimming took 3 bases from V and 2 from J, leaving 8 bases between them. Germline lookup yields CDR1 MNHNS and CDR2 SASEGT. The CDR3 consists of 14 residues. Sequencing used immunoSEQ multiplex PCR; TCRdb keeps in-frame clones, though not all of them. Of roughly 100,000 clones listed, 90% were seen once; the top ten hold 1% to 1.5%. This receptor was identified in an adult in good health. This chain joins TRBV6-1 and TRBJ1-3; D is possibly TRBD1 (5 bases). This material consisted of peripheral blood, taken on day 0 of AZD1222 vaccination. CDR3 DNA: TGTGCCAGCAGTGACAGGGTAGCTGGAAACACCATATATTTT. Translation: CASSDRVAGNTIYF.